These 12 T cell receptor beta chains were all obtained from the same sample, sequenced in a study of blood T cell repertoires in COVID-19. The method was immunoSEQ multiplex PCR; TCRdb's version includes in-frame clones alone and lacks a portion of them. In the table there are about 440,000 clones, around 88% of which are singletons. Source material: peripheral blood. The receptors originated from a woman between 50 and 59 years old with COVID-19, enrolled during active disease.

V and J are TRBV6-6 and TRBJ1-2; 9 bases are shared with TRBD1. CDR3 size: 13 residues. Germline CDR1 MNHNY, CDR2 SVGAGI (reference sequence). The V gene end was trimmed by 5 bases and the J gene end by 7 bases; junction bases not matched to a gene: 5. CDR3 sequence: CASSVQGATGYTF. The CDR3 nucleotides read TGTGCCAGCAGTGTACAGGGGGCAACTGGCTACACCTTC.

This chain uses TRBV9 with TRBJ1-5, with TRBD1 as a possible D gene (6 bases). The CDR3 is 16 residues long. V lost 7 bases, J lost 3 bases, and 20 bases lay in between. Germline values: CDR1 SGDLS, CDR2 YYNGEE. In nucleotides, the CDR3 is TGTGCCAGCTCTGGGGGGGCAGACCTAGCCAATCAGCCCCAGCATTTT. Translation gives CASSGGADLANQPQHF. Full variable domain (remainder filled in from reference TRBV9 and TRBJ1-5): DSGVTQTPKHLITATGQRVTLRCSPRSGDLSVYWYQQSLDQGLQFLIQYYNGEERAKGNILERFSAQQFPDLHSELNLSSLELGDSALYFCASSGGADLANQPQHFGDGTRLSIL.

The V gene is TRBV28, the J gene TRBJ1-2; D is unclear. Trimming cost V 4 bases and J 7 bases, with 13 bases left between them. Germline V lookup: CDR1 MDHEN, CDR2 SYDVKM. CDR3 length: 13 residues. The CDR3 sequence is CASSSTSSGGYTF. Written as DNA, the CDR3 is TGTGCCAGCAGTTCGACTTCCTCGGGTGGCTACACCTTC.

V gene TRBV3-1 (or the pseudogene TRBV3-2) combines with J gene TRBJ2-6; D is uncertain. The germline V gene has CDR1 LGHDT and CDR2 YNNKEL (reference sequence). Trimming cost V 7 bases and J 2 bases, with 9 bases left between them. The CDR3 spans 14 residues. CDR3 residues: CASTPVPGANVLTF. The CDR3 DNA reads TGTGCCAGCACCCCGGTCCCTGGGGCCAACGTCCTGACTTTC.

For this clone: Other DNA sequences from this sample encode an identical CDR3 as well. The CDR3 bases are TGTGCCAGCAGCTTACGGCGGACTGAAGCTTTCTTT. It codes for CASSLRRTEAFF. The chain has TRBV7-2 and TRBJ1-1; D call uncertain. The germline V gene encodes CDR1 SGHTA and CDR2 FQGNSA. Trimming took off 2 bases at V and 5 bases at J, with 6 bases between the two ends. This CDR3 comprises 12 residues.

The chain combines TRBV6-1 with TRBJ1-2, with a tentative D call TRBD1 (6 bases). V lost 1 base and J 4 bases, leaving 10 bases between the germline ends. Germline lookup yields CDR1 MNHNS and CDR2 SASEGT. The CDR3 is 14 amino acids. The CDR3 loop reads CASSEVRGSYGYTF. In nucleotides, the CDR3 is TGTGCCAGCAGTGAAGTCAGGGGCAGCTATGGCTACACCTTC.

J is TRBJ1-3 and V is TRBV28, with TRBD1 matching 7 bases. Germline CDR1 reads MDHEN; CDR2 reads SYDVKM. The CDR3 has 16 amino acids. V was pared by 5 bases and J by 4 bases, with 11 bases of the junction left unmatched. The CDR3 sequence is CASSRTRGSGGNTIYF. CDR3 in DNA: TGTGCCAGCAGTAGAACCAGGGGGTCAGGGGGAAACACCATATATTTT. The full variable domain, completed using reference TRBV28 and TRBJ1-3, is DVKVTQSSRYLVKRTGEKVFLECVQDMDHENMFWYRQDPGLGLRLIYFSYDVKMKEKGDIPEGYSVSREKKERFSLILESASTNQTSMYLCASSRTRGSGGNTIYFGEGSWLTVV.

The chain joins TRBV2 to TRBJ2-5; 11 nucleotides align to TRBD2. Losses at the gene ends were 0 bases for V and 3 bases for J; bases not matched to a gene: 6. The CDR3 has 17 amino acids. The germline gives CDR1 SNHLY, CDR2 FYNNEI. This CDR3 is CASSEALSGGAKETQYF. Here the CDR3 DNA reads TGTGCCAGCAGTGAAGCGCTTAGCGGGGGGGCCAAAGAGACCCAGTACTTC.

The chain combines TRBV27 with TRBJ2-1; 8 nucleotides match TRBD1. The CDR3 is 15 residues long. The germline CDR1 and CDR2 sequences are MNHEY and SMNVEV (reference sequence). The V gene end was trimmed by 6 bases and the J gene end by 7 bases; junction bases not matched to a gene: 11. The CDR3 loop is CASRSGQGGSNEQFF. CDR3 DNA: TGTGCCAGCAGATCAGGACAGGGCGGATCGAATGAGCAGTTCTTC.

This clone was observed a single time. The chain carries TRBV13 and TRBJ2-7; 9 nucleotides agree with TRBD1. V dropped 4 bases and J dropped 7; count of bases not matched to a gene: 5. The CDR3 spans 13 residues. CDR1 is PRHDT, CDR2 FYEKMQ, per germline (reference sequence). Here the CDR3 reads CASSYRGLREQYF. In DNA form, the CDR3 reads TGTGCCAGCAGCTACAGGGGGCTAAGGGAGCAGTACTTC.

With respect to this clone: The sample has other DNA sequences that encode this CDR3 too. The CDR3, as DNA: TGCAGTGCTAGTGGAGCGGGGTACCAAGAGACCCAGTACTTC. Protein product: CSASGAGYQETQYF. The chain combines TRBV20-1 with TRBJ2-5; TRBD2 aligns across 7 bases. This CDR3 comprises 14 residues. V lost 3 bases and J lost 0; bases outside the gene matches: 4. Germline loops: CDR1 DFQATT, CDR2 SNEGSKA (reference sequence).

This sequence joins TRBV10-2 and TRBJ2-5, with 9 bases fitting TRBD2. The junction had 9 bases not matched to a gene; V was cut back by 5 bases and J by 5 bases. Per the germline V gene, CDR1 is WSHSY and CDR2 is SAAADI. The CDR3 is 15 residues long. As DNA, the CDR3 is TGCGCCAGCAGTACCGCGGGAGGGAATCGGGAGACCCAGTACTTC. It is translated as CASSTAGGNRETQYF.